The clone carrying this T cell receptor beta chain came up a few times. Its antigen is still unknown. The data belong to a study of blood T cells in healthy people across ages. A sample-barcoded 5' primer and a J-beta primer mix were used in a second PCR of roughly 6 to 11 cycles. Every individual sample yielded 2.5 million or more paired-end reads (each containing CDR3). TCRdb itself ran the 5' RACE reads through MiXCR, one entry per CDR3 protein. The repertoire consists of over 1,500,000 distinct CDR3 sequences, with approximately 50% occurring once and the leading ten covering over 2%. Broader study findings: In long-lived donors, naive CD4+ cell counts and diversity exceeded those of aged donors. Unsorted PBMCs blocked a conclusive comparison of naive and antigen-experienced cells. Per million T cells, TCR beta diversity dropped roughly linearly as age increased.

The CDR3 is made up of 15 amino acids. Germline loops: CDR1 SGHTA, CDR2 FQGNSA. V lost 5 bases, J lost 5 bases, and 17 bases lay in between. This sequence joins TRBV7-2 and TRBJ2-3, with D possibly TRBD1 on 5 matching bases. The source material was blood. The origin of this receptor is a woman in her forties in good health. The CDR3 here is CASSPGPLPGDTQYF. DNA of the CDR3: TGTGCCAGCAGCCCAGGGCCACTTCCTGGAGATACGCAGTATTTT.